This T cell receptor beta chain emerged from a study of blood T cell repertoires in COVID-19. Trimming shortened V by 5 bases and J by 5 bases, and 12 bases separated the two germline ends. Germline V gene sequence: CDR1 MRHNA, CDR2 SNTAGT. The CDR3 totals 14 residues. The repertoire was sequenced with immunoSEQ multiplex PCR; TCRdb's copy has only in-frame clones and lacks some. Of fewer than 250,000 clones in the sample, 83% were seen once. The clonotype was recovered from a human donor in a cohort sampled during active COVID-19. The sample consisted of peripheral blood. The genes are TRBV6-4 and TRBJ2-2; possible D gene TRBD1, 5 bases. CDR3 in DNA: TGTGCCAGCAGTTATTCTCAGGGTACCGGGGAGCTGTTTTTT. This codes for CASSYSQGTGELFF.